The next 10 T cell receptor beta chains were all read from a single sample in a study of shared clonotypes between healthy human individuals. Sequencing was performed with immunoSEQ multiplex PCR; in TCRdb, only in-frame clones are kept and a portion is missing. The repertoire holds 2 million or so clones, with roughly 94% as singletons. Sequencing was performed on naive CD4+ T cells sorted from blood. Subset noted: CD45RA+ positively selected. Receptors originate from a man between 18 and 29 years old in good health.

V usage is TRBV12-1 and J usage is TRBJ1-2; TRBD1 is the table's D call and was not checked against the DNA. TRBV12-1 is a pseudogene. The CDR3 has 14 residues. This chain's CDR3 is CASSSWTGRYGYTF. Written as DNA, the CDR3 is TGTGCCAGCAGCTCCTGGACAGGGAGGTATGGCTACACCTTC.

The chain couples TRBV30 to TRBJ1-6, with 9 positions matching TRBD1. This CDR3 comprises 15 residues. Germline trimming cut 1 base from V and 7 bases from J; bases unmatched to any gene: 5. CDR1 and CDR2 from the germline V gene are GTSNPN and SVGIG (reference sequence). CDR3 in amino acids: CAWSDGQGRNSPLHF. CDR3 nucleotide sequence: TGTGCCTGGAGTGACGGACAGGGGCGCAATTCACCCCTCCACTTT.

The chain has TRBV7-9 and TRBJ1-6, with D tentatively TRBD1 (6 bases). This CDR3 is 13 amino acids long. Trimming pared 4 bases from V and 15 bases from J, leaving 16 bases between. The germline V gene has CDR1 SEHNR and CDR2 FQNEAQ (reference sequence). Written as DNA, the CDR3 is TGTGCCAGCAGCTCGCAACTAAAGGGGGTCCTCCACTTT. As protein: CASSSQLKGVLHF.

The chain combines TRBV14 with TRBJ1-2; D perhaps matches TRBD1 (5 bases). V was pared by 2 bases and J by 4 bases, with 11 bases between. The CDR3 has 14 amino acids. CDR1 is SGHDN, CDR2 FVKESK, per germline. CDR3 sequence: CASSQSGPAYGYTF. The CDR3 coding sequence is TGTGCCAGCAGCCAATCGGGACCGGCCTATGGCTACACCTTC. The complete variable domain, with remaining parts taken from reference TRBV14 and TRBJ1-2, reads EAGVTQFPSHSVIEKGQTVTLRCDPISGHDNLYWYRRVMGKEIKFLLHFVKESKQDESGMPNNRFLAERTGGTYSTLKVQPAELEDSGVYFCASSQSGPAYGYTFGSGTRLTVV.

The V call is TRBV5-1, the J call TRBJ1-3; unclear D gene. Deletions cut 6 bases from V and 2 bases from J, with 12 bases between. Germline CDR1 SGHRS, CDR2 YFSETQ. CDR3 length: 14 amino acids. Here the CDR3 reads CASNRGEAGNTIYF. CDR3 bases: TGCGCCAGCAATCGCGGAGAAGCTGGAAACACCATATATTTT.

The CDR3 DNA is TGTGCCAGCAGCTTGGATGCAATTAACTCTGGAAACACCATATATTTT. It translates to CASSLDAINSGNTIYF. The chain uses TRBV5-6 and TRBJ1-3; D uncertain. CDR1 is SGHDT, CDR2 YYEEEE, per germline. Trimming took 0 bases from V and 0 from J, leaving 10 bases between them. The CDR3 consists of 16 residues.

The rearrangement links TRBV30 to TRBJ1-6; D uncertain. Trimming shortened V by 0 bases and J by 4 bases, and 7 bases separated the two germline ends. CDR3 length equals 14 residues. Germline V gene data show CDR1 as GTSNPN and CDR2 as SVGIG (reference sequence). The CDR3 region is CAWSVSEYNSPLHF. Written as DNA, the CDR3 is TGTGCCTGGAGTGTATCAGAGTATAATTCACCCCTCCACTTT.

This clone has a single count. The chain uses TRBV5-1 and TRBJ1-6; D unclear. Per germline, CDR1 SGHRS and CDR2 YFSETQ. This CDR3 has 15 residues. Trimming left V 0 bases short and J 5 bases short, with 9 bases between. CDR3 amino acids: CASSLAAVNNSPLHF. Here the CDR3 DNA reads TGCGCCAGCAGCTTGGCGGCAGTTAATAATTCACCCCTCCACTTT. Full variable domain (outside the CDR3, taken from reference TRBV5-1 and TRBJ1-6): KAGVTQTPRYLIKTRGQQVTLSCSPISGHRSVSWYQQTPGQGLQFLFEYFSETQRNKGNFPGRFSGRQFSNSRSEMNVSTLELGDSALYLCASSLAAVNNSPLHFGNGTRLTVT.

Ten or more counts support this clone. The gene calls are TRBV27 and TRBJ1-4; D perhaps matches TRBD1 (5 bases). The CDR3 totals 15 residues. The germline V and J ends were trimmed by 2 bases and 7 bases, with 14 bases remaining between them. CDR1 is MNHEY, CDR2 SMNVEV, per germline (reference sequence). The CDR3 DNA reads TGTGCCAGCAGTTTAACCCCCGTTGGGGGTGAAAAACTGTTTTTT. This codes for CASSLTPVGGEKLFF.

J is TRBJ1-1 and V is TRBV28, with D possibly matching TRBD1 (6 bases). The germline gives CDR1 MDHEN, CDR2 SYDVKM. Trimming stripped 7 bases from V and 5 bases from J, with 20 bases between. This CDR3 has 15 residues. CDR3 sequence: CASTGGGAGGTEAFF. CDR3 sequence (DNA): TGTGCCAGCACCGGTGGGGGGGCAGGAGGTACTGAAGCTTTCTTT. The full variable domain, in which reference TRBV28 and TRBJ1-1 provide the parts outside the CDR3, is DVKVTQSSRYLVKRTGEKVFLECVQDMDHENMFWYRQDPGLGLRLIYFSYDVKMKEKGDIPEGYSVSREKKERFSLILESASTNQTSMYLCASTGGGAGGTEAFFGQGTRLTVV.